These 24 T cell receptor beta chains came from one sample sequenced in a study of blood T cell repertoires in COVID-19. Only in-frame clones appear in the TCRdb table, and some are missing; sequencing was by immunoSEQ multiplex PCR. The sample shows about 84,000 clones, around four fifths of them seen only once. Sequenced sample: peripheral blood. These receptors all stem from an elderly man with active or convalescent COVID-19.

This chain uses TRBV4-2 with TRBJ2-3; no clear D gene. Germline CDR1 and CDR2: LGHNA and YNFKEQ. V was cut by 3 bases and J by 2 bases, with 9 bases left in between. This CDR3 contains 14 residues. CDR3 sequence reads: CASSQTLDTDTQYF. The CDR3, as DNA: TGTGCCAGCAGCCAGACACTTGACACAGATACGCAGTATTTT.

The chain employs TRBV24-1 and TRBJ2-3; D possibly corresponds to TRBD1 (5 bases). Germline V gives CDR1 KGHDR, CDR2 SFDVKD. Trimming removed 5 bases at V and 3 bases at J, with 8 bases between. The CDR3 has 13 residues. CDR3 amino acids: CATSAAGTDTQYF. The CDR3 region has the DNA TGTGCCACCAGTGCCGCAGGGACAGATACGCAGTATTTT.

The chain uses TRBV5-4 and TRBJ1-2, with D hard to call. The germline gives CDR1 SGHNT, CDR2 YYREEE (reference sequence). CDR3 length: 13 residues. Trimming left V 5 bases short and J 10 bases short, with 18 bases between. CDR3 protein: CASRTQVPPDYTF. In DNA, the CDR3 is TGTGCCAGCAGAACCCAGGTACCTCCTGACTACACCTTC. The full variable domain, its missing parts supplied by reference TRBV5-4 and TRBJ1-2, is ETGVTQSPTHLIKTRGQQVTLRCSSQSGHNTVSWYQQALGQGPQFIFQYYREEENGRGNFPPRFSGLQFPNYSSELNVNALELDDSALYLCASRTQVPPDYTFGSGTRLTVV.

This clone came up once. The V gene is TRBV6-5, the J gene TRBJ1-1, with D perhaps TRBD1 (6 bases). This CDR3 region has 14 residues. The V end lost 6 bases, the J end lost 1 base, and 12 bases lay between the germline ends. Per germline, CDR1 MNHEY and CDR2 SVGAGI. Here the CDR3 reads CASRDRSRNTEAFF. CDR3 sequence (DNA): TGTGCCAGCAGAGACAGGAGTAGGAACACTGAAGCTTTCTTT.

V and J are TRBV5-1 and TRBJ1-2; D is unresolved. The CDR3 has 15 residues. Trimming left V 0 bases short and J 4 bases short, with 13 bases between. From germline, CDR1 is SGHRS and CDR2 YFSETQ. As DNA, the CDR3 is TGCGCCAGCAGCTTGGAGGCGGGATCAAGCTATGGCTACACCTTC. Amino acid sequence: CASSLEAGSSYGYTF.

The chain recombines TRBV7-2 with TRBJ2-5, with no clear D. Trimming removed 5 bases from V and 5 bases from J, with 12 bases in between. CDR1 SGHTA and CDR2 FQGNSA come from the germline V gene. The CDR3 consists of 13 residues. The CDR3 DNA follows: TGTGCCAGCAGCCCTGTGCCACGGGAGACCCAGTACTTC. Translated: CASSPVPRETQYF.

V and J are TRBV2 and TRBJ1-1, with D tentatively TRBD1 (6 bases). This CDR3 contains 11 residues. V was cut by 8 bases and J by 5 bases, with 9 bases left in between. The V gene's germline CDR1 is SNHLY and CDR2 FYNNEI. The CDR3 reads CASGRGTEAFF. The CDR3 region has the DNA TGTGCCAGCGGGAGGGGGACTGAAGCTTTCTTT.

This clone was detected once. A junction boundary mismatches the germline segment, possibly from a read error. The chain employs TRBV6-5 and TRBJ1-1; D might be TRBD1 (6 bases). The germline V gene encodes CDR1 MNHEY and CDR2 SVGAGI. There are 13 residues in the CDR3. The CDR3 loop reads CACSLQGRFEAFF. The CDR3 bases are TGTGCCTGCAGCTTACAGGGACGTTTCGAAGCTTTCTTT.

This clone showed up just a few times. The chain links TRBV19 to TRBJ1-3, with no clear D. CDR1 and CDR2 from the germline V gene are LNHDA and SQIVND (reference sequence). Trimming took off 7 bases at V and 3 bases at J, with 10 bases between the two ends. The CDR3 sequence is 13 residues long. In DNA, the CDR3 is TGTGCCAGTACCACGAGGGATGGAAACACCATATATTTT. Translated: CASTTRDGNTIYF.

A few counts support this clone. The genes are TRBV18 and TRBJ1-2; 8 positions match TRBD1. The CDR3 length is 13 residues. Trimming removed 5 bases from V and 6 bases from J; junction bases left unmatched: 5. The germline V gene has CDR1 KGHSH and CDR2 LQKENI. CDR3 DNA sequence: TGTGCCAGCTCAATACAGGGGGAGAATGGCTACACCTTC. Amino acids: CASSIQGENGYTF.

About this clone: Other DNA sequences in the same sample also yield this CDR3. This sequence joins TRBV30 and TRBJ1-1; a weak D match, TRBD1 (5 bases). Trimming took 3 bases from V and 2 from J, leaving 10 bases between them. The CDR3 is made up of 13 amino acids. Germline V gene data show CDR1 as GTSNPN and CDR2 as SVGIG (reference sequence). The CDR3 loop reads CAWSRGGNTEAFF. CDR3 bases: TGTGCCTGGAGCCGGGGGGGTAACACTGAAGCTTTCTTT.

This clone appeared once. The chain uses TRBV3-1 (or the pseudogene TRBV3-2) and TRBJ2-7; 8 nucleotides agree with TRBD1. V was clipped by 1 base and J by 1 base; unmatched bases: 0. The CDR3 length is 14 residues. CDR1 is LGHDT, CDR2 YNNKEL, per germline (reference sequence). CDR3 amino acids: CASSQGDRSYEQYF. The CDR3 nucleotides read TGTGCCAGCAGCCAAGGGGACAGGTCCTACGAGCAGTACTTC.

The CDR3 region has the DNA TGTGCCAGCACCAAAGGGACAGTCCTGGACTATGGCTACACCTTC. Translating gives CASTKGTVLDYGYTF. J is TRBJ1-2 and V is TRBV6-5, with 7 bases aligning to TRBD1. Looked up from germline, CDR1 is MNHEY and CDR2 is SVGAGI. The CDR3 runs to 15 residues. Trimming removed 7 bases from V and 3 bases from J; junction bases left unmatched: 11.

The J gene is TRBJ1-5, the V gene TRBV10-3; D is perhaps TRBD1 (5 bases). Germline lookup yields CDR1 ENHRY and CDR2 SYGVKD. V lost 3 bases to trimming and J lost 3 bases, with 9 bases between them. The CDR3 totals 14 residues. CDR3 sequence: CAISDQGDNQPQHF. For the CDR3, the DNA is TGTGCCATCAGTGACCAGGGCGACAATCAGCCCCAGCATTTT.

The J gene is TRBJ1-5, the V gene TRBV28, with 10 bases that match TRBD1. From germline, CDR1 is MDHEN and CDR2 SYDVKM. CDR3 size: 15 residues. V shed 5 bases and J 3 bases; nucleotides not matched to a gene: 4. In DNA, the CDR3 is TGTGCCAGCAGTCGCGGGACAGGGGACAATCAGCCCCAGCATTTT. This encodes CASSRGTGDNQPQHF. The whole variable domain, remainder taken from reference TRBV28 and TRBJ1-5, is DVKVTQSSRYLVKRTGEKVFLECVQDMDHENMFWYRQDPGLGLRLIYFSYDVKMKEKGDIPEGYSVSREKKERFSLILESASTNQTSMYLCASSRGTGDNQPQHFGDGTRLSIL.

This chain joins TRBV5-1 and TRBJ2-4, with 7 bases fitting TRBD1. Germline lookup yields CDR1 SGHRS and CDR2 YFSETQ. V shed 0 bases and J 3 bases; nucleotides not matched to a gene: 6. This CDR3 contains 16 residues. CDR3 protein: CASSLEGQGVKNIQYF. As DNA, the CDR3 is TGCGCCAGCAGCTTGGAGGGTCAGGGGGTCAAAAACATTCAGTACTTC.

V gene TRBV20-1 combines with J gene TRBJ1-5; D ambiguous. The CDR3 has 15 amino acids. V was pared by 3 bases and J by 0 bases, with 12 bases between. The V gene's germline CDR1 is DFQATT and CDR2 SNEGSKA (reference sequence). DNA of the CDR3: TGCAGTGCTAGTGAAGGGAGTAATAGCAATCAGCCCCAGCATTTT. Protein product: CSASEGSNSNQPQHF.

The chain carries TRBV5-1 and TRBJ2-2; 13 bases align to TRBD2. The length of the CDR3 is 18 residues. CDR1 and CDR2 from the germline V gene are SGHRS and YFSETQ. The J segment lost 6 bases and the V segment lost 3 bases, leaving 11 bases of the junction unmatched. The CDR3 sequence: CASSSGLAGLSDAGELFF. The CDR3 coding sequence is TGCGCCAGCAGCTCGGGACTAGCGGGGCTGTCCGACGCCGGGGAGCTGTTTTTT.

The rearrangement links TRBV7-8 to TRBJ2-1; 9 bases align to TRBD2. Germline V gene sequence: CDR1 SGHVS, CDR2 FQNEAQ. V shed 2 bases, J shed 7 bases, and the junction held 3 bases outside the gene matches. The CDR3 has 14 amino acids. In nucleotides, the CDR3 is TGTGCCAGCAGCTTATTAGCGGGGGTGAATGAGCAGTTCTTC. It specifies CASSLLAGVNEQFF.

V gene TRBV5-4 combines with J gene TRBJ2-2, with 9 positions matching TRBD2. The CDR3 is made up of 17 amino acids. Per germline, CDR1 SGHNT and CDR2 YYREEE (reference sequence). V trimming: 4 bases; J trimming: 7 bases; junction bases outside the gene matches: 14. The CDR3 sequence: CASSTGPAGGQGGELFF. The CDR3 coding sequence is TGTGCCAGCAGCACGGGGCCAGCGGGGGGTCAGGGCGGGGAGCTGTTTTTT.

The V and J genes are TRBV19 and TRBJ2-1; D might be TRBD2 (5 bases). Germline CDR1 LNHDA, CDR2 SQIVND (reference sequence). The CDR3 is made up of 15 amino acids. V lost 7 bases to trimming and J lost 4 bases, with 17 bases between them. In DNA, the CDR3 is TGTGCCAGTAACCCCAACGGGGAGACTTACAATGAGCAGTTCTTC. It yields the protein CASNPNGETYNEQFF.

This chain uses TRBV6-5 with TRBJ1-1; 9 nucleotides agree with TRBD1. This CDR3 contains 14 residues. Trimming removed 5 bases from V and 5 bases from J; junction bases left unmatched: 6. Germline CDR1 and CDR2: MNHEY and SVGAGI. The CDR3, as DNA: TGTGCCAGCAGTCCCGGGACAGGGTGGACTGAAGCTTTCTTT. Translated: CASSPGTGWTEAFF.

The rearrangement joins TRBV5-5 to TRBJ2-2, with a possible D match to TRBD1 (6 bases). Germline V CDR1 and CDR2: SGHKS, YYEKEE (reference sequence). The CDR3 has 14 residues. Trimming took off 5 bases at V and 3 bases at J, with 11 bases between the two ends. The CDR3 DNA follows: TGTGCCAGCAGTCACAGGGTAGACACCGGGGAGCTGTTTTTT. It codes for CASSHRVDTGELFF.

V is TRBV19 and J is TRBJ1-2; 9 positions agree with TRBD1. The V segment lost 6 bases and the J segment 8 bases; nucleotides outside the gene matches: 7. The CDR3 covers 13 residues. Germline V gene data show CDR1 as LNHDA and CDR2 as SQIVND (reference sequence). CDR3 amino acids: CASSGSTGGGYTF. The CDR3 DNA reads as TGTGCCAGTAGCGGCTCTACAGGGGGCGGCTACACCTTC.